This TCR beta chain was recovered during a study of sequential checkpoint blockade in melanoma. Study details: Randomization was 1:1 between first-line nivolumab→ipilimumab and ipilimumab→nivolumab. After both sequences, patients received maintenance nivolumab.

Treatment indicated: randomized to nivolumab then ipilimumab (arm A) or the reverse (arm B). No patient had prior DNA-damaging chemotherapy. From thawed PBMCs, live CD3+CD8+ cells negative for CD19 and CD56 were sorted. Sequenced by immunoSEQ multiplex PCR; TCRdb stores in-frame clones only, minus some. The sample lists about 38,000 clones, roughly 88% occurring once. The CDR3 is 13 amino acids. The J segment lost 3 bases and the V segment lost 10 bases, leaving 4 bases of the junction unmatched. CDR1 and CDR2 (germline): LNHDA, SQIVND (reference sequence). This chain links TRBV19 with TRBJ1-3; 9 bases align to TRBD1. The source of this sequence is a human donor with melanoma. The sequenced sample was CD8+ T cells sorted from blood (inferred from file names), obtained from a patient given nivolumab and ipilimumab in sequence. CDR3: CATRTGVGNTIYF. For the CDR3, the DNA is TGTGCCACTAGGACAGGGGTTGGAAACACCATATATTTT. The whole variable domain, remainder taken from reference TRBV19 and TRBJ1-3, is DGGITQSPKYLFRKEGQNVTLSCEQNLNHDAMYWYRQDPGQGLRLIYYSQIVNDFQKGDIAEGYSVSREKKESFPLTVTSAQKNPTAFYLCATRTGVGNTIYFGEGSWLTVV.